This TCR beta chain was retrieved from a study of T cells in Graves' hyperthyroidism and ophthalmopathy. Amplification yielded TCR beta CDR3 regions, with RNA transcripts as the source. An initial round of RT-PCR targeting the TCR CDR3 relied on the HTBI primer set. TCRdb re-derived calls from the multiplex PCR reads in MiXCR, one entry per CDR3 protein. The sample includes 550,000 to 800,000 distinct CDR3 sequences, roughly 17% seen only once; the top ten take roughly 15%. The CDR3 contains 14 residues. Germline CDR1 reads SGHVS; CDR2 reads FQNEAQ. The germline V and J ends were trimmed by 2 bases and 5 bases, with 12 bases remaining between them. The definition of stable Graves' hyperthyroidism was no ophthalmopathy progression within 18 months. In patients aged 18 to 65, hyperthyroidism was newly diagnosed, with duration under 2 months. Fresh 10 ml peripheral blood yielded PBMCs. Many counts were recorded for this clonotype.

The clonotype comes from a man aged 50 to 60 with Graves' hyperthyroidism. The sequencing input was blood. The genes are TRBV7-8 and TRBJ1-1, with unresolved D. The CDR3 region is CASSLLGRGTEAFF. Written as DNA, the CDR3 is TGTGCCAGCAGCTTACTGGGCCGAGGGACTGAAGCTTTCTTT.